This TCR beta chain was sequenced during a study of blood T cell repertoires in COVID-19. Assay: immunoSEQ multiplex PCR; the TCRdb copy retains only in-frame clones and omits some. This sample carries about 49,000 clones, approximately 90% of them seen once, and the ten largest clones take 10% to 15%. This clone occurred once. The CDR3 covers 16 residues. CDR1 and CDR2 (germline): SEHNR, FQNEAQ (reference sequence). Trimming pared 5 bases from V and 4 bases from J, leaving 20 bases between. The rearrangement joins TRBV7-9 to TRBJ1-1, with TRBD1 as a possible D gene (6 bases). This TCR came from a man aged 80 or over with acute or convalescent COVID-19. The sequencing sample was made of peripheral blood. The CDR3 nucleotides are TGTGCCAGCAGCGGGACGTGGGGGCGGGAGTTCACTGAAGCTTTCTTT. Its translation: CASSGTWGREFTEAFF.